The TCR beta chain under discussion was sequenced for a study of T-cell memory formation after mild COVID-19 (dated by TCRdb to the early 2020s). With regard to the full study: Most TCR sequence clusters were specific to one of the two donors. In a couple of donors, T-cell clones that expanded and contracted after mild COVID-19 were tracked by sequencing TCRalpha and TCRbeta repertoires over time. The cohort was made up of two young adult volunteers, one female and one male, who were previously healthy. Overall study outcomes, separate from this receptor: The study included only a couple of mild cases, and larger cohorts that include severe cases with pre-infection samples were judged to be necessary. From day 15 to 85, contracting clones showed balanced CD4/CD8 phenotypes, whereas a second wave of clones that expanded from day 15 to 37 leaned towards CD4+. Whether the second-wave clones peaking on day 37 were SARS-CoV-2 specific was not confirmed. Some responding clones were found in pre-infection memory, which suggests that pre-existing cross-reactive memory T cells took part in the SARS-CoV-2 response. Contracting CD4+ clones turned up mainly in the CM and EM memory subsets, whereas EMRA was where CD8+ clones were enriched.

On this clonotype itself: Its antigen target is currently unknown. No base quality values were provided; no much bigger clone lies one nucleotide off.

PBMCs were isolated by Ficoll-Paque density gradient centrifugation. From the cysteine up to the phenylalanine, the CDR3 has a length of 14 residues. The entry retains the CDR3 DNA only, 42 bases that are in frame from base 1. The germline V and J ends show losses of 6 bases and 4 bases respectively, and no gene match explains 5 bases of the junction. The reads were generated on an Illumina NovaSeq 6000. cDNA libraries for TCRalpha and TCRbeta were prepared by 5'RACE using constant-segment primers, with sample barcodes and unique molecular identifiers added. Trizol reagent was used to extract RNA from every sample. The libraries were amplified in two PCR steps, and the second step added a second sample barcode and Illumina TruSeq adapters. Sequencing of libraries was performed on an Illumina NovaSeq with 2 x 150 bp paired-end reads. In the paper's pipeline: With migec v1.2.7, reads were demultiplexed and then collapsed into UMI-guided consensus sequences. With mixcr v2.1.11, UMI consensuses were aligned to TRA and TRB V and J templates and assembled into clonotypes. A clonotype was counted as expanded or contracted only if both edgeR and NoisET called the change significant, with noise models trained on biological replicates. For edgeR calls, a false discovery rate-adjusted p below 0.01 and a log2 fold-change threshold of 1 were applied. As an exploratory analysis of dynamics, PCA with hierarchical clustering was applied to max-normalized trajectories of the 1000 most abundant clonotypes. The CD4 or CD8 phenotype of responding clones was assigned using the separately sequenced CD4+ and CD8+ repertoires. Through fastp at Q25 and MiXCR, TCRdb rebuilt clones from the public reads, retaining in-frame beta chains. A single entry per CDR3 protein holds the most common genes and DNA from its merged rows. None of the V and J calls come from the authors' own analysis; TCRdb made them. In this sample the table shows fewer than 550,000 distinct CDR3 sequences, over 15% of which occur a single time. Together, the top ten hold around 8.4% of the sample.

The V gene is TRBV12-3 or TRBV12-4 and the J gene is TRBJ2-2; TRBD1 agrees with 7 junctional bases. This sequence originates from an adult woman who had mild COVID-19 (a few samples of this study predate the infection). The sample titles of this study are shuffled in the database, so cell type and time point are left out; the donor was told from shared clones. What was sequenced was PBMCs or a T cell subset sorted from them (not recorded which). The CDR3 reads as follows: CASSMGQTTGELFF. The nucleotides are TGTGCCAGCAGCATGGGACAGACCACCGGGGAGCTGTTTTTT.